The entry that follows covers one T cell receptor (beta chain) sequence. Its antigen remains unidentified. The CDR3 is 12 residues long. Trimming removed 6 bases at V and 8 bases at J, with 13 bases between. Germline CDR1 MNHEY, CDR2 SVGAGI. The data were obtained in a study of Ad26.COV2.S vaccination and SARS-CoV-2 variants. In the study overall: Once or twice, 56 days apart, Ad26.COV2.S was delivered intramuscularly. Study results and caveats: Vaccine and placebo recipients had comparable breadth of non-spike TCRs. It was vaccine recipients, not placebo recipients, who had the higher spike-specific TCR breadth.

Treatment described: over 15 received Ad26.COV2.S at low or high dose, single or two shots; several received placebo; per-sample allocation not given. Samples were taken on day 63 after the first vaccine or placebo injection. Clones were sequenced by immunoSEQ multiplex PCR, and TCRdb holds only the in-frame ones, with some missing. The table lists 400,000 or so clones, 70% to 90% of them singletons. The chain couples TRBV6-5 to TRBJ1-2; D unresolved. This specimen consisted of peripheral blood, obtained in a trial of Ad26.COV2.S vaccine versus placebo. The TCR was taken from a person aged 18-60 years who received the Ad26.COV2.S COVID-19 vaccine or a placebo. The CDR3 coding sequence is TGTGCCAGCAGCCCGACCCCTCACGGCTACACCTTC. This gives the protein CASSPTPHGYTF.